This is a list of T cell receptor beta chains from one sample in a study of metastatic and nonmetastatic thyroid tumors. MiXCR re-clonotyped the PCR reads for TCRdb. The sample yields roughly 30,000 clones, 3.7% seen once. Sequencing was carried out using blood. The receptor source for this set is a male donor with papillary thyroid cancer or a benign thyroid nodule (not recorded which). Some clones in this sample may be carry-over from other donors' samples. Both conserved end residues are part of each CDR3. D genes are given only for firm matches. Clone size is not always given. Where it is, it says once, few, many or a class for expanded clones.

TRBJ1-1 | . | TRBV5-8 | many | CASSFPGMNTEAFF | TGTGCCAGCAGCTTTCCGGGGATGAACACTGAAGCTTTCTTT
TRBJ2-3 | . | TRBV28 | medium-sized | CASRRLDTQYF | TGTGCCAGCAGGCGGTTAGATACGCAGTATTTT
TRBJ1-2 | TRBD1 | TRBV28 | few | CASSTGQYGYTF | TGTGCCAGCAGTACGGGACAGTATGGCTACACCTTC
TRBJ2-7 | . | TRBV28 | . | CASRNPGQRSYEQYF | TGTGCCAGCAGAAACCCCGGACAGAGATCCTACGAGCAGTACTTC
TRBJ2-4 | TRBD2 | TRBV28 | many | CAGSDELRGGLAKNIQYF | TGTGCCGGCAGTGATGAACTCCGGGGGGGCTTAGCCAAAAACATTCAGTACTTC
TRBJ1-2 | . | TRBV10-3 | few | CAISDVWPYGYTF | TGTGCCATCAGTGATGTCTGGCCCTATGGCTACACCTTC
TRBJ1-6 | . | TRBV6-1 | . | CASSEALTGNNSPLHF | TGTGCCAGCAGTGAAGCTCTCACAGGGAATAATTCACCCCTCCACTTT
TRBJ2-1 | TRBD1 | TRBV20-1 | many | CSAKTQRTGDNEQFF | TGCAGTGCCAAGACCCAGAGGACAGGGGACAATGAGCAGTTCTTC
TRBJ1-4 | . | TRBV6-1 | few | CASRHLMGETNEKLFF | TGTGCCAGCAGGCACCTTATGGGAGAAACTAATGAAAAACTGTTTTTT
TRBJ2-7 | TRBD2 | TRBV6-1 | many | CASRPKAGGPNEQYF | TGTGCCAGCAGGCCTAAGGCGGGAGGGCCCAACGAGCAGTACTTC
TRBJ2-1 | TRBD2 | TRBV20-1 | many | CSARRGSDRNSEQFF | TGCAGTGCTAGGCGGGGGTCGGATCGAAATAGTGAGCAGTTCTTC
TRBJ2-7 | . | TRBV10-3 | many | CAISWTDSYEQYF | TGTGCCATCAGCTGGACAGACTCCTACGAGCAGTACTTC
TRBJ2-2 | TRBD1 | TRBV20-1 | many | CSARGATGGFGELFF | TGCAGTGCTAGAGGCGCGACAGGGGGCTTCGGGGAGCTGTTTTTT
TRBJ2-3 | . | TRBV2 | medium-sized | CASSQNRDTQYF | TGTGCCAGCAGTCAGAATCGGGATACGCAGTATTTT
TRBJ2-1 | . | TRBV28 | few | CASSSYGGYNEQFF | TGTGCCAGCAGTTCCTACGGGGGCTACAATGAGCAGTTCTTC
TRBJ1-1 | . | TRBV12-3/TRBV12-4 | medium-sized | CASSYRREGNTEAFF | TGTGCCAGCAGTTACCGAAGGGAGGGGAACACTGAAGCTTTCTTT
TRBJ1-6 | . | TRBV6-1 | medium-sized | CASSDNESSYNSPLHF | TGTGCCAGCAGTGACAACGAGAGCTCCTATAATTCACCCCTCCACTTT